The TCR beta chain under discussion was sequenced for a study of blood T cell repertoires in COVID-19. Study at large: COVID-19 samples from acute and convalescent phases originated in the United States, Italy and Spain. T cells, B-cell-depleted T cells, or PBMCs provided the cDNA or gDNA that served as material.

In the source study's methods: Nucleated cell counts were estimated from reference gene primer amplification. Method: immunoSEQ multiplex PCR; TCRdb's copy keeps in-frame clones and lacks some. Clonal size and the V and J genes are those of that table, whereas D and trimming came from the DNA. The top ten hold 0.85% to 1.3% of the sample, which has roughly 380,000 clones, roughly four fifths seen once. The CDR3 spans 12 residues. From germline, CDR1 is SGHAT and CDR2 FQNNGV. V lost 1 base to trimming and J lost 6 bases, with 4 bases between them. The clonotype comes from a human donor with acute or convalescent COVID-19. The donor label of this sample is uncertain. Sample: peripheral blood. V gene TRBV11-2 combines with J gene TRBJ2-4, with D hard to call. CDR3 DNA: TGTGCCAGCAGCTTAGCAGGAAACATTCAGTACTTC. Protein: CASSLAGNIQYF.